This TCR beta chain was recorded in a study of shared clonotypes between healthy human individuals. Trimming stripped 3 bases from V and 2 bases from J, with 18 bases between. Germline V lookup: CDR1 SGHRS, CDR2 YFSETQ. The CDR3 consists of 17 residues. This clone was observed once. Its antigen is as yet unknown. Profiled with immunoSEQ multiplex PCR; TCRdb holds only in-frame clones, not every one. The sample gives fewer than 150,000 clones, more than 65% of which show up once; around 23% is in the top ten. Findings of the study overall: Larger richness was generally estimated for naive than memory subsets.

The J gene is TRBJ2-1, the V gene TRBV5-1, with D possibly matching TRBD1 (6 bases). Sequenced sample: memory CD8+ T cells sorted from blood. The subset denotes: CD45RO+ cells pooled with CCR7-negative TemRA cells. The receptor was derived from a woman aged 25 to 39 in good health. The CDR3 DNA sequence: TGCGCCAGCAGCTGCTATGGAGACAGGCGAACCTACAATGAGCAGTTCTTC. Protein product: CASSCYGDRRTYNEQFF.